This record covers a single TCR beta chain. Ulcerative colitis patients received no immunosuppressive medication before the diagnostic colonoscopy. At colonoscopy, a blood sample was also collected. The data were obtained in a study of pediatric ulcerative colitis. With 4 bases removed from V and 2 bases from J, the gap between germline ends came to 14 bases. This CDR3 has 15 amino acids. Germline V gives CDR1 PRHDT, CDR2 FYEKMQ (reference sequence). Sequencing was performed with immunoSEQ multiplex PCR; in TCRdb, only in-frame clones are kept and a portion is missing. The data show some 60,000 clones, 70% to 80% seen once.

The chain recombines TRBV13 with TRBJ2-5; maybe TRBD2 (6 bases). This receptor was obtained from a boy aged 5-17 years with moderate ulcerative colitis. The sequenced sample was blood. This CDR3 reads CASSSPGAEQETQYF. The CDR3 DNA reads TGTGCCAGCAGCTCCCCGGGAGCGGAGCAAGAGACCCAGTACTTC. Together with reference TRBV13 and TRBJ2-5, the CDR3 gives the full variable domain: AAGVIQSPRHLIKEKRETATLKCYPIPRHDTVYWYQQGPGQDPQFLISFYEKMQSDKGSIPDRFSAQQFSDYHSELNMSSLELGDSALYFCASSSPGAEQETQYFGPGTRLLVL.